This T cell receptor (beta chain) was recorded in a study of shared clonotypes between healthy human individuals. V shed 3 bases and J shed 4 bases, with 12 bases lying between them. Per germline, CDR1 KGHSH and CDR2 LQKENI. The CDR3 has 14 residues. Naive CD8 cells lacked CD45RO, underwent positive selection for CCR7 and left out terminally differentiated effector memory CD45RA+ cells. Measured with immunoSEQ multiplex PCR; TCRdb has only the in-frame clones, and not every one. The data show hundreds of thousands of clones, about 95% seen once. This sequence joins TRBV18 and TRBJ1-1; possible D gene TRBD1, 6 bases. The sequenced sample consisted of naive CD8+ T cells sorted from blood. The clonotype comes from a woman under 40 in good health. The CDR3 region is CASSPSGEGTEAFF. For the CDR3, the DNA is TGTGCCAGCTCACCGTCAGGGGAGGGCACTGAAGCTTTCTTT.